This T cell receptor beta chain was obtained from a study of blood T cells in healthy people across ages. Primed by a sample-barcoded 5' primer and a J-beta primer mix, a second PCR proceeded for about 7 to 11 cycles. From the 5' RACE reads, TCRdb called clonotypes with MiXCR, one entry per CDR3 protein. The sample has roughly 1.7 million distinct CDR3 sequences, around 35% seen once; the top ten hold 10% to 12%. Trimming cost V 4 bases and J 4 bases, with 17 bases left between them. The V gene's germline CDR1 is SGHDN and CDR2 FVKESK. The CDR3 sequence is 16 residues long. This clonotype has just a few counts.

The chain has TRBV14 and TRBJ2-1, with D perhaps matching TRBD1 (6 bases). The origin of this receptor is a woman in her twenties or thirties in good health. Material for sequencing was blood. DNA of the CDR3: TGTGCCAGCAGCCTTCGTCCGGACAGATCGTACAATGAGCAGTTCTTC. It codes for CASSLRPDRSYNEQFF.